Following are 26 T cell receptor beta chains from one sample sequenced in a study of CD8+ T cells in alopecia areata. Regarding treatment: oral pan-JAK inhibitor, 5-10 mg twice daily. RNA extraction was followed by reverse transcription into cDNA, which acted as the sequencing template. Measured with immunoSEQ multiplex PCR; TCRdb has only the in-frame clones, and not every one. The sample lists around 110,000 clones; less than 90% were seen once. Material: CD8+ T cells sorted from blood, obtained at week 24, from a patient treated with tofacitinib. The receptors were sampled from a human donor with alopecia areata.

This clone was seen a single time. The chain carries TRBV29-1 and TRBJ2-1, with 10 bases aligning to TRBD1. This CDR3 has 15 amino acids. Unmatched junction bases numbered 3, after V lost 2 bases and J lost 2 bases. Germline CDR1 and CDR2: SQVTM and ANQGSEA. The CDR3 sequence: CSVERDRGTYNEQFF. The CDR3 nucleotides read TGCAGCGTTGAAAGGGACAGGGGAACCTACAATGAGCAGTTCTTC.

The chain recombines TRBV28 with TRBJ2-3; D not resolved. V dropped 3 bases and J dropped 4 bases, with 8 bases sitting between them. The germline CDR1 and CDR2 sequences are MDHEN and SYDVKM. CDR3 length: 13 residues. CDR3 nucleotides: TGTGCCAGCAGTTTCCTATATTCAGATACGCAGTATTTT. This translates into CASSFLYSDTQYF. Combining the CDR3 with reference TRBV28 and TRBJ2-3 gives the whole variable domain DVKVTQSSRYLVKRTGEKVFLECVQDMDHENMFWYRQDPGLGLRLIYFSYDVKMKEKGDIPEGYSVSREKKERFSLILESASTNQTSMYLCASSFLYSDTQYFGPGTRLTVL.

CDR3 in amino acids: CASGYTRSRETNEKLFF. CDR3 sequence (DNA): TGTGCTAGTGGTTACACCAGGAGTCGAGAAACTAATGAAAAACTGTTTTTT. V and J are TRBV12-5 and TRBJ1-4; no definite D call. The germline gives CDR1 LGHNT, CDR2 FRNRAP. V lost 4 bases and J 1 base, leaving 16 bases between the germline ends. The CDR3 is 17 residues long.

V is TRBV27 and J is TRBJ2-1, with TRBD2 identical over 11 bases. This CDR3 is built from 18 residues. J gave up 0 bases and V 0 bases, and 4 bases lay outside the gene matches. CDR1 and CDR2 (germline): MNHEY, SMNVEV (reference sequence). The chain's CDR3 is CASSLSSGGASSYNEQFF. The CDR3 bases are TGTGCCAGCAGTTTATCTAGCGGGGGGGCTAGCTCCTACAATGAGCAGTTCTTC.

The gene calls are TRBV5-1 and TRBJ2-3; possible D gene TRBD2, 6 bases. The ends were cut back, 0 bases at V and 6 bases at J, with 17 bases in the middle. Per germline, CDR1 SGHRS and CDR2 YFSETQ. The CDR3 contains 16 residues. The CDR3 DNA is TGCGCCAGCAGCTTGGAACTAGCCCTCCCCGCGGATACGCAGTATTTT. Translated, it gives CASSLELALPADTQYF.

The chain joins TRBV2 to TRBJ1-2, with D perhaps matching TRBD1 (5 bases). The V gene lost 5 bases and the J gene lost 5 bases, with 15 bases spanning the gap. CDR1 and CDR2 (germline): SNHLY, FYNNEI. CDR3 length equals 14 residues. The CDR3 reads CASSSLGAFYGYTF. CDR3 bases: TGTGCCAGCAGTAGTCTTGGGGCCTTTTATGGCTACACCTTC.

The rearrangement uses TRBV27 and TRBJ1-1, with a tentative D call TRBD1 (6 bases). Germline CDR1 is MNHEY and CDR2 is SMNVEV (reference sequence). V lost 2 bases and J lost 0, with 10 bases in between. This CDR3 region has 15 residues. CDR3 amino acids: CASSLGGLMNTEAFF. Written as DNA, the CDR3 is TGTGCCAGCAGTTTAGGGGGGCTCATGAACACTGAAGCTTTCTTT.

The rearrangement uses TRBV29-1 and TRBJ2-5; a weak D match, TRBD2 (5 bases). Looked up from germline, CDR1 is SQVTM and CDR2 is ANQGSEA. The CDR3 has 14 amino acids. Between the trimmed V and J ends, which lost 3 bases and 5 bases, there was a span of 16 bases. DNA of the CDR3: TGCAGCGTTGAGACCCAAGGGCGCGGGGAGACCCAGTACTTC. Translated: CSVETQGRGETQYF.

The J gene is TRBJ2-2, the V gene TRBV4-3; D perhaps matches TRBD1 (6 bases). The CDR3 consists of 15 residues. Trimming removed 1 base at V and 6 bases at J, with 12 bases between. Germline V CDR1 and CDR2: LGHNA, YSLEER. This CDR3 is CASSQAFTGPGELFF. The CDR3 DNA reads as TGCGCCAGCAGCCAAGCCTTCACAGGGCCCGGGGAGCTGTTTTTT.

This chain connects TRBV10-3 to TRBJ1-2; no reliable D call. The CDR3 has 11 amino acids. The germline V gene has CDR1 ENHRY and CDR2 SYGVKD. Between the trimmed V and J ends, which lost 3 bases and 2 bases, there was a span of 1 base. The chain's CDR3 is CAISDNYGYTF. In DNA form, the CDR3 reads TGTGCCATCAGTGACAACTATGGCTACACCTTC.

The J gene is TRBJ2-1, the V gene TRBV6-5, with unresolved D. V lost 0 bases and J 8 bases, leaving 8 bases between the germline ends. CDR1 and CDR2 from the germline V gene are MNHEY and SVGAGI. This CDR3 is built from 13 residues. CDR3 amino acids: CASSYSTEYEQFF. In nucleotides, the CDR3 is TGTGCCAGCAGTTACTCGACCGAGTATGAGCAGTTCTTC.

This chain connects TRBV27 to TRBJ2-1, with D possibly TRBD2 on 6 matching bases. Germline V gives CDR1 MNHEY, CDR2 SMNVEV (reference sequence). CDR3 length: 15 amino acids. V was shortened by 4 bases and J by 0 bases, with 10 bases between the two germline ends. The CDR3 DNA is TGTGCCAGCAGTTCAGGGACTTTCTCCTACAATGAGCAGTTCTTC. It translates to CASSSGTFSYNEQFF.

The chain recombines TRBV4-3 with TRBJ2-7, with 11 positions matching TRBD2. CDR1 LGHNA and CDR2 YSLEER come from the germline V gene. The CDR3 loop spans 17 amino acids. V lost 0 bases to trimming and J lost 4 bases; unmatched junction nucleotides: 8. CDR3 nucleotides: TGCGCCAGCAGCCAAGAAGGGACTAGCGGTGGGTTTTACGAGCAGTACTTC. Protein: CASSQEGTSGGFYEQYF.

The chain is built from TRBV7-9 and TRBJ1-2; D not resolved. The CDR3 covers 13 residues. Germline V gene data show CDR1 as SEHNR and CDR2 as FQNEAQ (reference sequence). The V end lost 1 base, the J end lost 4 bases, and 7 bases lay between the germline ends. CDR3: CASSLVISYGYTF. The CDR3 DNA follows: TGTGCCAGCAGCTTAGTTATCAGCTATGGCTACACCTTC.

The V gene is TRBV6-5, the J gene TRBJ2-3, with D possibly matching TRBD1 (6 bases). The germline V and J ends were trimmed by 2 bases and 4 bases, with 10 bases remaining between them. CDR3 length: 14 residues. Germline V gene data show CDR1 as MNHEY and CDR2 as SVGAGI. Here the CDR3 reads CASSYTHRADTQYF. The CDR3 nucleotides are TGTGCCAGCAGTTACACCCACAGGGCAGATACGCAGTATTTT.

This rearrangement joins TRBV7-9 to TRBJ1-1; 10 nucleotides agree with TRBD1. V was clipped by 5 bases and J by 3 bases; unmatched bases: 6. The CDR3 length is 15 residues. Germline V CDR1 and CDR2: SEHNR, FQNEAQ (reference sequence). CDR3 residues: CASSTGQGRHTEAFF. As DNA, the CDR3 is TGTGCCAGCAGCACGGGACAGGGGCGTCACACTGAAGCTTTCTTT.

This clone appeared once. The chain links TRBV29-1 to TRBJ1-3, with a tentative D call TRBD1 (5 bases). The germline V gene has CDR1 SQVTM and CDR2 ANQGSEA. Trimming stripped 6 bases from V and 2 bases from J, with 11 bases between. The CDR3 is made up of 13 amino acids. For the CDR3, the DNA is TGCAGCGTCCGAGGGGTTACTGGAAACACCATATATTTT. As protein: CSVRGVTGNTIYF.

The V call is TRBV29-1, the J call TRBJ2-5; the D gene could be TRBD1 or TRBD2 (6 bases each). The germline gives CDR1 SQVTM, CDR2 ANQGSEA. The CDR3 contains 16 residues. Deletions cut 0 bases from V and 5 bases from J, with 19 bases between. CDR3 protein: CSVEELSRGPSETQYF. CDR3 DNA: TGCAGCGTTGAAGAACTCTCCCGGGGGCCCTCTGAGACCCAGTACTTC. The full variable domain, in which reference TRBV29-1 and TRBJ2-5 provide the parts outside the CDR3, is SAVISQKPSRDICQRGTSLTIQCQVDSQVTMMFWYRQQPGQSLTLIATANQGSEATYESGFVIDKFPISRPNLTFSTLTVSNMSPEDSSIYLCSVEELSRGPSETQYFGPGTRLLVL.

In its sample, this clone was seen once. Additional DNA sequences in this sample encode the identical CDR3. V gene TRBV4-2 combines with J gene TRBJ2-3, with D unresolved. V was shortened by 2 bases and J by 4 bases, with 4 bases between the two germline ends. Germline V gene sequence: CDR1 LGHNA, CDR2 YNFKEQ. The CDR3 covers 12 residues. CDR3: CASSQFSDTQYF. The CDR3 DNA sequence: TGTGCCAGCAGCCAATTTTCAGATACGCAGTATTTT.

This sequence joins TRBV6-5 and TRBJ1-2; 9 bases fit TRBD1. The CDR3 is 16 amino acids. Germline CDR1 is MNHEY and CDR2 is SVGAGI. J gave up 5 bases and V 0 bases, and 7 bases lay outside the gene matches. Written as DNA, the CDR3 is TGTGCCAGCAGTTACTCCGGGACAGGGAAGGAGTATGGCTACACCTTC. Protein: CASSYSGTGKEYGYTF.

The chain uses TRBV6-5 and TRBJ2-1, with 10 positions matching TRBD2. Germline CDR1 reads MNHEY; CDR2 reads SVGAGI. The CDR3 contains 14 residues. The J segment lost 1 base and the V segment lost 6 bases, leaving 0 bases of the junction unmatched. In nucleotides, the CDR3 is TGTGCCAGCAGAGCGGGGGGGTCCTACAATGAGCAGTTCTTC. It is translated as CASRAGGSYNEQFF.

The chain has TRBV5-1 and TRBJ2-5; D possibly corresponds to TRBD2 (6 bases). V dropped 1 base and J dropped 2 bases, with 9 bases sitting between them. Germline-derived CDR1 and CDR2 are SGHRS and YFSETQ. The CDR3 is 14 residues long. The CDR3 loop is CASSLTGEQETQYF. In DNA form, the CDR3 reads TGCGCCAGCAGCTTGACGGGAGAACAAGAGACCCAGTACTTC.

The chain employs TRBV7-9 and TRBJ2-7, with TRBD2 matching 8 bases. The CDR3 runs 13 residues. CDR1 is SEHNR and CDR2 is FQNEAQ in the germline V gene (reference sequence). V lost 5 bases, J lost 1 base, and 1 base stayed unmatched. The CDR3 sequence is CASSQRGSYEQYF. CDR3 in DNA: TGTGCCAGCAGCCAGCGGGGGTCCTACGAGCAGTACTTC. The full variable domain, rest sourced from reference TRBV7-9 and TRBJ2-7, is DTGVSQNPRHKITKRGQNVTFRCDPISEHNRLYWYRQTLGQGPEFLTYFQNEAQLEKSRLLSDRFSAERPKGSFSTLEIQRTEQGDSAMYLCASSQRGSYEQYFGPGTRLTVT.

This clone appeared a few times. CDR3 DNA: TGTGCCAGCAGCCACTCTAGCGGGGGGGCCTATGATACGCAGTATTTT. This encodes CASSHSSGGAYDTQYF. This chain links TRBV7-3 with TRBJ2-3; 12 bases match TRBD2. The CDR3 has 16 amino acids. CDR1 and CDR2 (germline): SGHTA, FQGTGA. V gave up 5 bases and J gave up 6 bases; unmatched junction bases: 9.

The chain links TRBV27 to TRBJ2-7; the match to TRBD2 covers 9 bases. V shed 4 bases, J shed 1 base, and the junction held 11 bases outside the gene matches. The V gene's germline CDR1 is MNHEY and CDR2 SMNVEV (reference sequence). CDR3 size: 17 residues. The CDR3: CASSSAGGSYESYEQYF. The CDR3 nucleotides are TGTGCCAGCAGTTCTGCGGGGGGGAGTTACGAATCCTACGAGCAGTACTTC.

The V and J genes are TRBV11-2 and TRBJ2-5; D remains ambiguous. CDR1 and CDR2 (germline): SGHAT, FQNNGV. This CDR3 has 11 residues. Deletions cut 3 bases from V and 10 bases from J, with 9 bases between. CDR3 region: CASSFSGDQYF. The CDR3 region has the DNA TGTGCCAGCAGCTTTAGTGGGGACCAGTACTTC.